The 13 T cell receptor beta chains below all came from one sample that was sequenced in a study of T-cell memory formation after mild COVID-19 listed by TCRdb under 2021. Receptor amplification or capture employed 5' RACE. TCRdb records Illumina NovaSeq 6000 as the sequencer. TCRdb reanalyzed the raw reads on its own, using fastp at Q25 for trimming and MiXCR for clone calling, and kept in-frame beta chains. Duplicate CDR3 protein sequences are folded into a single record with the most common DNA and genes. In all, the sample holds under 600,000 distinct CDR3 sequences, and roughly 20% of those were seen once. 7.5% to 9.5% of the sample is held by the ten biggest clonotypes. The sample comprised PBMCs or a T cell subset sorted from them (not recorded which). These receptors were obtained from an adult woman who had mild COVID-19 (a few samples of this study predate the infection). The sample titles of this study are shuffled in the database, so cell type and time point are left out; the donor was told from shared clones.

The V gene is TRBV12-3 or TRBV12-4, the J gene TRBJ2-1; 15 bases fit TRBD2. The CDR3 runs 12 residues. V trimming: 7 bases; J trimming: 15 bases; junction bases outside the gene matches: 4. The CDR3: CASTRTSGRGFF. The CDR3, as DNA: TGTGCCAGCACCAGGACTAGCGGGAGGGGGTTCTTC.

This clonotype was found a few times. The chain recombines TRBV5-4 with TRBJ2-7; 11 bases line up with TRBD1. CDR1 and CDR2 (germline): SGHNT, YYREEE (reference sequence). V gave up 3 bases and J gave up 10 bases; unmatched junction bases: 9. The CDR3 totals 14 residues. The CDR3 reads CASSSSGTGGKQYF. The CDR3 nucleotides read TGTGCCAGCAGCTCCTCCGGGACAGGGGGGAAACAGTACTTC.

This chain links TRBV7-6 with TRBJ1-6; 8 nucleotides agree with TRBD1. The CDR3 loop spans 14 amino acids. With V trimmed by 4 bases and J by 10 bases, 6 bases remained unmatched. Germline V gene sequence: CDR1 SGHVS, CDR2 FNYEAQ. In DNA, the CDR3 is TGTGCCAGCAGCTCCCGACAGGGGAACTCACCCCTCCACTTT. Protein: CASSSRQGNSPLHF.

This clonotype has more than one count but fewer than ten. J is TRBJ2-2 and V is TRBV3-1, with 8 bases that match TRBD2. The CDR3 sequence is 15 residues long. From germline, CDR1 is LGHDT and CDR2 YNNKEL (reference sequence). The ends lost 8 bases at V and 4 bases at J; junction bases unmatched: 9. The CDR3 protein is CASGRGEQSTGELFF. The CDR3 bases are TGTGCCAGCGGGCGGGGGGAACAATCCACCGGGGAGCTGTTTTTT.

The chain couples TRBV5-5 to TRBJ1-2, with D maybe TRBD1 (5 bases). Trimming removed 4 bases at V and 0 bases at J, with 16 bases between. CDR1 is SGHKS, CDR2 YYEKEE, per germline (reference sequence). This CDR3 has 16 amino acids. The CDR3 DNA reads as TGTGCCAGCAGCGGGGCGGTCGGCAAAGCTAACTATGGCTACACCTTC. Translated, it gives CASSGAVGKANYGYTF. Supplemented by reference TRBV5-5 and TRBJ1-2, the full variable domain reads DAGVTQSPTHLIKTRGQQVTLRCSPISGHKSVSWYQQVLGQGPQFIFQYYEKEERGRGNFPDRFSARQFPNYSSELNVNALLLGDSALYLCASSGAVGKANYGYTFGSGTRLTVV.

In its sample, this clonotype was seen many times. Written as DNA, the CDR3 is TGTGCCAGCAGCGAAACAGCTGCCTCTGGAAACACCATATATTTT. This sequence encodes CASSETAASGNTIYF. V usage is TRBV3-1 and J usage is TRBJ1-3, with unresolved D. Trimming removed 5 bases from V and 0 bases from J, with 11 bases in between. CDR3 size: 15 residues. The germline CDR1 and CDR2 sequences are LGHDT and YNNKEL (reference sequence).

This clonotype was seen a few times. V gene TRBV5-1 combines with J gene TRBJ2-1; D is uncertain. Trimming took off 5 bases at V and 6 bases at J, with 15 bases between the two ends. The CDR3 is 14 amino acids. Germline assignment: CDR1 SGHRS and CDR2 YFSETQ. The CDR3 loop is CASSNGISTNEQFF. The CDR3 region has the DNA TGCGCCAGCAGTAACGGTATTTCTACCAATGAGCAGTTCTTC.

In its sample, this clonotype was seen a few times. The genes are TRBV20-1 and TRBJ2-1; D gene ambiguous. Trimming pared 3 bases from V and 4 bases from J, leaving 10 bases between. The germline V gene has CDR1 DFQATT and CDR2 SNEGSKA (reference sequence). This CDR3 spans 13 amino acids. The DNA for the CDR3 is TGCAGTGCTAGGAGGTTGACGTACAATGAGCAGTTCTTC. This encodes CSARRLTYNEQFF.

The V call is TRBV6-5, the J call TRBJ2-6; D unclear. The V and J ends lost 6 bases and 2 bases respectively, with 14 bases between them. The CDR3 loop spans 16 amino acids. CDR1 and CDR2 (germline): MNHEY, SVGAGI. For the CDR3, the DNA is TGTGCCAGCAGCCTCCCCGGACCGCCTGGGGCCAACGTCCTGACTTTC. Encoded protein: CASSLPGPPGANVLTF.

This clonotype was counted between two and nine times. The chain uses TRBV12-3 or TRBV12-4 and TRBJ1-1; possibly TRBD1 for D (6 bases). The CDR3 loop spans 16 amino acids. V was clipped by 0 bases and J by 5 bases, with 16 bases between them. CDR3 nucleotide sequence: TGTGCCAGCAGTTTAGCCAGGCAGGGGCCGGGGACTGAAGCTTTCTTT. This codes for CASSLARQGPGTEAFF.

This clonotype was observed a few times. The rearrangement uses TRBV6-5 and TRBJ2-7, with a weak D call TRBD1 (5 bases). The CDR3 has 14 residues. The V end lost 4 bases, the J end lost 6 bases, and 16 bases lay between the germline ends. Germline V gene sequence: CDR1 MNHEY, CDR2 SVGAGI. The CDR3 sequence: CASSSGHGGREQYF. The CDR3 coding sequence is TGTGCCAGCAGTTCAGGACACGGTGGTCGCGAGCAGTACTTC.

In DNA form, the CDR3 reads TGTGCCAGCAGAATAGACACCTACGAGCAGTACTTC. It specifies CASRIDTYEQYF. The rearrangement links TRBV12-3 or TRBV12-4 to TRBJ2-7, with D hard to call. V lost 6 bases and J 2 bases, leaving 8 bases between the germline ends. The CDR3 consists of 12 residues.

Only a few counts were recorded for this clonotype. The gene calls are TRBV18 and TRBJ2-2, with a weak D call TRBD2 (5 bases). V dropped 2 bases and J dropped 7 bases, with 8 bases sitting between them. Germline lookup yields CDR1 KGHSH and CDR2 LQKENI. The CDR3 loop spans 13 amino acids. CDR3 nucleotides: TGTGCCAGCTCACCAGAGACTAACGGGGAGCTGTTTTTT. As protein: CASSPETNGELFF.